The clone carrying this TCR beta chain was found a few times. TCRdb fed the RACE reads into MiXCR, producing one record per CDR3 protein. Of approximately 72,000 distinct CDR3 sequences listed, around 10% are singletons. This sample is part of a study of human T cells and chemical hapten exposure. The ends lost 4 bases at V and 9 bases at J; junction bases unmatched: 15. The CDR3 runs 16 residues. The germline V gene has CDR1 LGHDT and CDR2 YNNKEL (reference sequence). Stated time point: patch test 3, about 24 weeks after DPC sensitization. The treatment denotes: therapeutic diphenylcyclopropenone sensitization with weekly scalp DPC.

Specimen: whole blood, collected in connection with sensitization to the hapten diphenylcyclopropenone (DPC). This clonotype originated in a woman aged 50 to 60 with alopecia areata. Some clones in this sample may be carry-over from other donors' samples. This rearrangement joins TRBV3-1 to TRBJ2-1; the match to TRBD2 covers 7 bases. The CDR3 nucleotides read TGTGCCAGCAGCCCGAGAAATCGAGGGAGGGCTATTGAGCAGTTCTTC. Residues: CASSPRNRGRAIEQFF.